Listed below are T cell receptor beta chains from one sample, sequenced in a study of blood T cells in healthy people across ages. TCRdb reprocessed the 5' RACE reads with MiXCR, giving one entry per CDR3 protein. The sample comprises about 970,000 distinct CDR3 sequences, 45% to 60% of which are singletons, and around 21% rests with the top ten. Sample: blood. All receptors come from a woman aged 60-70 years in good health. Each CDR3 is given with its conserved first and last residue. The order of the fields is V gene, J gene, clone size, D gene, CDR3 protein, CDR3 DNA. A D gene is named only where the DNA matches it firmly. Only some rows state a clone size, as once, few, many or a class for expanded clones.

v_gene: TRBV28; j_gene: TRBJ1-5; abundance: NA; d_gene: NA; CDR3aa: CASSFRGSGNQPQHF; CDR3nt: TGTGCCAGCAGTTTCCGTGGGTCGGGCAATCAGCCCCAGCATTTT
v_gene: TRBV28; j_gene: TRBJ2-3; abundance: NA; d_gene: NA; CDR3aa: CASTRGVDTQYF; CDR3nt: TGTGCCAGCACTCGGGGCGTGGATACGCAGTATTTT
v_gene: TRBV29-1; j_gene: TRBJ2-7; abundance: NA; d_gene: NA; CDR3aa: CSVEMEAYNEQYF; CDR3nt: TGCAGCGTTGAAATGGAAGCTTACAATGAGCAGTACTTC
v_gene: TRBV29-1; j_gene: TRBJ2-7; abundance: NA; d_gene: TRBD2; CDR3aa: CSVVTSGSGEQYF; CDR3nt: TGCAGCGTTGTGACTAGCGGGAGTGGCGAGCAGTACTTC
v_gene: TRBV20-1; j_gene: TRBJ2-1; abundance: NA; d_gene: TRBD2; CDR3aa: CSAPSGQYNEQFF; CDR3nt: TGCAGTGCTCCTAGCGGACAATACAATGAGCAGTTCTTC
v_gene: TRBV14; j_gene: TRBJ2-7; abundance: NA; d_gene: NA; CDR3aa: CASSQPGRGSSYEQYF; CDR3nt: TGTGCCAGCAGCCAACCCGGTCGTGGGAGCTCCTACGAGCAGTACTTC
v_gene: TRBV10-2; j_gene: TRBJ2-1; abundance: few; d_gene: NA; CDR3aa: CASSEHRVPPYNEQFF; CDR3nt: TGCGCCAGCAGTGAACACAGGGTACCCCCTTACAATGAGCAGTTCTTC
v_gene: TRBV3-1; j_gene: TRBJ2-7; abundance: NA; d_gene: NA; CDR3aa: CASSQDRRARPKQYF; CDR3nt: TGTGCCAGCAGCCAAGATCGTCGAGCTCGTCCGAAGCAGTACTTC
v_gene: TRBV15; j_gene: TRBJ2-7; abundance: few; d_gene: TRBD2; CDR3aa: CATSTGTRAYEQYF; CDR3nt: TGTGCCACCAGCACCGGGACTAGAGCTTACGAGCAGTACTTC
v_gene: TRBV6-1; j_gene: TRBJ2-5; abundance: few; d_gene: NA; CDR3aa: CASSEIAGGLTASKETQYF; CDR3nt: TGTGCCAGCAGTGAGATCGCTGGCGGATTGACCGCCAGTAAAGAGACCCAGTACTTC
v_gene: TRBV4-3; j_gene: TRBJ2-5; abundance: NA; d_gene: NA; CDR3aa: CASSQDRGARWETQYF; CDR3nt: TGCGCCAGCAGCCAAGATCGCGGGGCTAGGTGGGAGACCCAGTACTTC
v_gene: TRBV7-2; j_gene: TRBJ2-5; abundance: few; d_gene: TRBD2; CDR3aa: CASSLAVAGGQETQYF; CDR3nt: TGTGCCAGCAGCTTAGCGGTAGCGGGAGGGCAAGAGACCCAGTACTTC
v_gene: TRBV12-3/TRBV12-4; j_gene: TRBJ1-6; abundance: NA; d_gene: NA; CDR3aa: CACSRRGGNSPLHF; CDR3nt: TGTGCCTGCAGCAGACGGGGGGGGAATTCACCCCTCCACTTT
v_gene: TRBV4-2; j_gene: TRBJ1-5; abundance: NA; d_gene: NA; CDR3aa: CASSQEPGRNQPQHF; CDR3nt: TGTGCCAGCAGCCAAGAACCGGGGAGAAACCAGCCCCAGCATTTT
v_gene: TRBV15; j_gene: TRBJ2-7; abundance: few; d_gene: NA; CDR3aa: CATSRDRSRDYYEQYF; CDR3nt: TGTGCCACCAGCAGAGATCGAAGCAGAGACTACTACGAGCAGTACTTC
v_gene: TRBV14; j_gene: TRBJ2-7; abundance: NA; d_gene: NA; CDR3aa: CASSQEKVYEQYF; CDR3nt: TGTGCCAGCAGCCAAGAAAAAGTTTACGAGCAGTACTTC
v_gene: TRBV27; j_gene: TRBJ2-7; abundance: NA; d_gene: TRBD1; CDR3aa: CASSAGTGYYEQYF; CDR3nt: TGTGCCAGCAGTGCCGGGACAGGGTATTACGAGCAGTACTTC
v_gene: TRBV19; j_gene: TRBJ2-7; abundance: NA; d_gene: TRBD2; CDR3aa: CATGEGLPYEQYF; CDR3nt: TGTGCCACGGGGGAGGGCCTGCCCTACGAGCAGTACTTC
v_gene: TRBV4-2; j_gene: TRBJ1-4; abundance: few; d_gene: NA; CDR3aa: CASSLRGPYEKLFF; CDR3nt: TGTGCCAGCAGCCTCAGGGGACCTTATGAAAAACTGTTTTTT
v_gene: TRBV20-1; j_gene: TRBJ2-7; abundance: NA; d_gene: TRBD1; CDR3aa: CSARDIGRGTYEQYF; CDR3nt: TGCAGTGCTAGAGATATTGGCAGGGGGACCTACGAGCAGTACTTC
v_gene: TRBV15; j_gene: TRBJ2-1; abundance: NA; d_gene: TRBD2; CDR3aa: CATSTTSGDYNEQFF; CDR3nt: TGTGCCACCAGCACCACTAGCGGCGACTACAATGAGCAGTTCTTC
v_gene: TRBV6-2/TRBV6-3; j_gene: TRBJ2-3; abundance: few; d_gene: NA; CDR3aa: CASSYSFMTDTQYF; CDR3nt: TGTGCCAGCAGTTACTCGTTCATGACAGATACGCAGTATTTT
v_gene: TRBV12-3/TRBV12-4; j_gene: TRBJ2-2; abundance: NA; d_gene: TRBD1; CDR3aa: CASNLPGTGGRELFF; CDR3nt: TGTGCCAGCAATCTCCCCGGGACAGGGGGCCGGGAGCTGTTTTTT
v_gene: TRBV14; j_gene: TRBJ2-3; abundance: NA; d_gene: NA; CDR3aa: CASSRGDNTDTQYF; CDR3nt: TGTGCCAGCAGCCGCGGGGACAACACAGATACGCAGTATTTT
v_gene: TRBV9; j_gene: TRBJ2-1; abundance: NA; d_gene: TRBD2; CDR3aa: CASSVGGGVYNEQFF; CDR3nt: TGTGCCAGCAGCGTAGGCGGGGGGGTCTACAATGAGCAGTTCTTC
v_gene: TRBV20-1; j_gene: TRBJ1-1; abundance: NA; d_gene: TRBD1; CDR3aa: CSARTGERTFF; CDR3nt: TGCAGTGCTAGGACAGGGGAGAGGACTTTCTTT
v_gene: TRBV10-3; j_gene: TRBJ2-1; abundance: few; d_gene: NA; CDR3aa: CAISESGEGGEQFF; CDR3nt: TGTGCCATCAGTGAGTCAGGAGAAGGAGGTGAGCAGTTCTTC
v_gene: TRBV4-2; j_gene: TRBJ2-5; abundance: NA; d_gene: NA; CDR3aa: CASSQGERLGSETQYF; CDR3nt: TGTGCCAGCAGCCAGGGCGAGCGCCTAGGGTCAGAGACCCAGTACTTC
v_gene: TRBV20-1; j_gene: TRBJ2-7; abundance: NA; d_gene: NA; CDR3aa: CSASGGGGISYEQYF; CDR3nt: TGCAGTGCTAGCGGGGGTGGTGGGATCTCCTACGAGCAGTACTTC
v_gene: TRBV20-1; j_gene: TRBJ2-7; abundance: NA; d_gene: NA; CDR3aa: CSAIIPGPTYVQYF; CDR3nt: TGCAGTGCTATCATTCCGGGACCGACCTACGTGCAGTACTTC
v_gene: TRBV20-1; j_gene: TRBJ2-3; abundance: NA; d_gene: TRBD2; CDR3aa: CSAREGTITDTQYF; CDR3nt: TGCAGTGCTAGAGAAGGGACTATTACAGATACGCAGTATTTT
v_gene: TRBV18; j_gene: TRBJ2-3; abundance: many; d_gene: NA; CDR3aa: CASSPQGTSTDTQYF; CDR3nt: TGTGCCAGCTCACCACAGGGCACTAGCACAGATACGCAGTATTTT
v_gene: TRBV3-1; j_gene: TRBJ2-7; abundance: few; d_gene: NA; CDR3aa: CASSPTGSHEQYF; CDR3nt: TGTGCCAGCAGCCCTACGGGCAGTCACGAGCAGTACTTC